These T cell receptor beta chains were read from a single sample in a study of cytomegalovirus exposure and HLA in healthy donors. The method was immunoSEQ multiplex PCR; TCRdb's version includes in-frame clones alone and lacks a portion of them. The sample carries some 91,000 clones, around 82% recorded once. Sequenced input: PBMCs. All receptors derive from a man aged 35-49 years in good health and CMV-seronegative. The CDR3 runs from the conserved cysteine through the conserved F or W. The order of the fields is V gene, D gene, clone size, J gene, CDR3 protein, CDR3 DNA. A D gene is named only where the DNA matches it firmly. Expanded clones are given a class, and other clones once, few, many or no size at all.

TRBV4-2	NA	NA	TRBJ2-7	CASSQDAGGTSYEQYF	TGTGCCAGCAGCCAAGACGCCGGCGGGACCTCCTACGAGCAGTACTTC
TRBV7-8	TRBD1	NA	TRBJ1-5	CASSLGDRGNQPQHF	TGTGCCAGCAGCTTAGGGGACAGGGGCAATCAGCCCCAGCATTTT
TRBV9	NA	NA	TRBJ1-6	CASSVQGNSPLHF	TGTGCCAGCAGCGTTCAGGGTAACTCACCCCTCCACTTT
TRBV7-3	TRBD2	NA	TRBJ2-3	CASSQSGGDTDTQYF	TGTGCCAGCAGCCAGAGCGGGGGAGACACAGATACGCAGTATTTT
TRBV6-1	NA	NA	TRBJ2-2	CASSERGELFF	TGTGCCAGCAGTGAACGCGGGGAGCTGTTTTTT
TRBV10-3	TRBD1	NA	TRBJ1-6	CAISDPDRASYNSPLHF	TGTGCCATCAGTGATCCGGACAGGGCCTCCTATAATTCACCCCTCCACTTT
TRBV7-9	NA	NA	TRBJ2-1	CASSLTGTYNEQFF	TGTGCCAGCAGCTTAACGGGAACCTACAATGAGCAGTTCTTC
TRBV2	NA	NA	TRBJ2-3	CASRLATDTQYF	TGTGCCAGCAGGCTAGCAACAGATACGCAGTATTTT
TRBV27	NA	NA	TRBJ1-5	CASRPTGSGQPQHF	TGTGCCAGCAGGCCTACAGGGTCGGGTCAGCCCCAGCATTTT
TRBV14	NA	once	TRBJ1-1	CASSLGGLGGTEAFF	TGTGCCAGCAGCCTGGGTGGATTGGGGGGCACTGAAGCTTTCTTT
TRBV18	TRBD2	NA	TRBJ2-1	CASSPRASGYNEQFF	TGTGCCAGCTCACCACGGGCTAGCGGCTACAATGAGCAGTTCTTC
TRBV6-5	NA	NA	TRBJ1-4	CASSYSSGTLEKLFF	TGTGCCAGCAGTTACTCTAGCGGGACCTTAGAAAAACTGTTTTTT
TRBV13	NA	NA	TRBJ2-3	CASSLLPSYTDTQYF	TGTGCCAGCAGCTTACTCCCCTCGTACACAGATACGCAGTATTTT
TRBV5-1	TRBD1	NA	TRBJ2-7	CASSLRQGPYEQYF	TGCGCCAGCAGCCTAAGACAGGGCCCCTACGAGCAGTACTTC
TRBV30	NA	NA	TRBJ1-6	CAWVRQDYNSPLHF	TGTGCCTGGGTTAGACAGGACTATAATTCACCCCTCCACTTT
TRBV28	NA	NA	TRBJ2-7	CASRPFDVGMMYEQYF	TGTGCCAGCAGACCCTTCGATGTCGGGATGATGTACGAGCAGTACTTC
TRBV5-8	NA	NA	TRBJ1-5	CASSFLVQPQHF	TGTGCCAGCAGCTTTTTAGTTCAGCCCCAGCATTTT
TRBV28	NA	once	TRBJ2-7	CASSLQVAQYF	TGTGCCAGCAGTTTACAAGTGGCGCAGTACTTC
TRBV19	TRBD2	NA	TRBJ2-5	CASSPGTTKETQYF	TGTGCCAGTAGCCCCGGGACTACAAAAGAGACCCAGTACTTC
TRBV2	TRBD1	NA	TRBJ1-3	CASRGQVSGNTIYF	TGTGCCAGCAGGGGACAGGTCTCTGGAAACACCATATATTTT
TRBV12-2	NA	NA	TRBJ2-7	CASRPKRRRLYEQYF	TGTGCAAGTCGCCCGAAAAGACGGAGACTCTACGAGCAGTACTTC
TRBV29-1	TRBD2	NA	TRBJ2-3	CSVIDAGGSTDTQYF	TGCAGCGTGATCGACGCGGGAGGTTCCACAGATACGCAGTATTTT
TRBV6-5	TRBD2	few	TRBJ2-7	CASSPSGGSSYEQYF	TGTGCCAGCAGTCCTTCGGGGGGGAGCTCCTACGAGCAGTACTTC
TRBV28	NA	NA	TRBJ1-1	CASRRGENTEAFF	TGTGCCAGCAGGCGTGGAGAGAACACTGAAGCTTTCTTT
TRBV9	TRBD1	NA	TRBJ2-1	CASSVETGGLPVNEQFF	TGTGCCAGCAGCGTAGAGACAGGGGGTCTTCCGGTCAATGAGCAGTTCTTC
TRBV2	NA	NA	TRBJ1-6	CASSKQESSYNSPLHF	TGTGCCAGCAGCAAACAGGAGAGCTCCTATAATTCACCCCTCCACTTT
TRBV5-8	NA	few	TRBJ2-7	CASSLAGSQWAIEQYF	TGTGCCAGCAGCTTGGCAGGATCTCAGTGGGCCATCGAGCAGTACTTC
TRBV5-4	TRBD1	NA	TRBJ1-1	CASSKVGTGKNTEAFF	TGTGCCAGCAGCAAAGTTGGGACAGGAAAAAACACTGAAGCTTTCTTT
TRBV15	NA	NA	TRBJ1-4	CATRQGREDEKLFF	TGTGCCACCCGCCAGGGCAGGGAGGACGAAAAACTGTTTTTT
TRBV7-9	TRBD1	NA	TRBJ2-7	CASSLADEGANEQYF	TGTGCCAGCAGCTTGGCGGATGAGGGGGCAAACGAGCAGTACTTC
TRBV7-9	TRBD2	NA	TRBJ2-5	CASNGLAGDETQYF	TGTGCCAGCAATGGACTAGCGGGGGATGAGACCCAGTACTTC
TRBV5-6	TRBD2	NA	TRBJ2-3	CASSFSGRASTDTQYF	TGTGCCAGCAGCTTTAGCGGGAGAGCTAGCACAGATACGCAGTATTTT
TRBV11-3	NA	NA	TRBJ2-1	CASSLESRGYNEQFF	TGTGCCAGCAGCTTAGAAAGTAGGGGATACAATGAGCAGTTCTTC
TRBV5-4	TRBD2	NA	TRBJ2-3	CAIGTSTQYF	TGTGCCATCGGGACTAGCACGCAGTATTTT
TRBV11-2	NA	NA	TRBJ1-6	CASSIGGNSPLHF	TGTGCCAGCAGCATCGGGGGTAATTCACCCCTCCACTTT
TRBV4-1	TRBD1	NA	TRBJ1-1	CASGTGLNTEAFF	TGCGCCAGCGGGACAGGGTTGAACACTGAAGCTTTCTTT
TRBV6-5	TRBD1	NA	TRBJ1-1	CASSFGQGGTEAFF	TGTGCCAGCAGCTTCGGACAGGGAGGAACTGAAGCTTTCTTT
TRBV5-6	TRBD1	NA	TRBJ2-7	CASSLVGQGVHEQYF	TGTGCCAGCAGCTTGGTAGGACAGGGGGTTCACGAGCAGTACTTC
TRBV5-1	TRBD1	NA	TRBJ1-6	CASSIGTAAPLHF	TGCGCCAGCAGTATAGGGACAGCGGCCCCCCTCCACTTT
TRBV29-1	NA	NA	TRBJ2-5	CSVERQEGETQYF	TGCAGCGTTGAAAGGCAGGAGGGAGAGACCCAGTACTTC
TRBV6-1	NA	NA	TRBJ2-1	CASRASPTWEQFF	TGTGCCAGCAGGGCTAGCCCCACATGGGAGCAGTTCTTC
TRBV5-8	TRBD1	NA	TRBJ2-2	CASSLDRGPTGELFF	TGTGCCAGCAGCTTGGACAGGGGGCCGACCGGGGAGCTGTTTTTT
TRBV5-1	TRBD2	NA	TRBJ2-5	CASSSSGGEETQYF	TGCGCCAGCAGCTCTAGCGGGGGGGAAGAGACCCAGTACTTC
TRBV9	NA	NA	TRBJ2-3	CASSAGGAYTDTQYF	TGTGCCAGCAGCGCGGGTGGGGCATACACAGATACGCAGTATTTT
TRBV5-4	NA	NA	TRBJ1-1	CASSLRATNTEAFF	TGTGCCAGCAGCCTGAGAGCAACGAACACTGAAGCTTTCTTT
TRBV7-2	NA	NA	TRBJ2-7	CASSRQVDYEQYF	TGTGCCAGCAGCCGACAGGTGGACTACGAGCAGTACTTC
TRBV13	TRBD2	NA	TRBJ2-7	CASSERGPGEHEQYF	TGTGCCAGCAGCGAGCGGGGTCCGGGCGAGCACGAGCAGTACTTC
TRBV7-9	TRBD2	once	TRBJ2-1	CASSSASGRSEQFF	TGTGCCAGCAGCTCAGCTAGCGGGAGAAGCGAGCAGTTCTTC
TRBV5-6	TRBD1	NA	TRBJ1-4	CASSFTGGLEKLFF	TGTGCCAGCAGCTTCACAGGGGGACTTGAAAAACTGTTTTTT
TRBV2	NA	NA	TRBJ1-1	CASRPYKDMNTEAFF	TGTGCCAGCAGACCTTACAAGGACATGAACACTGAAGCTTTCTTT
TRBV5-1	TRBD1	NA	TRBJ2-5	CASSLQSSDRETQYF	TGCGCCAGCAGCTTGCAGTCTTCGGACAGGGAGACCCAGTACTTC
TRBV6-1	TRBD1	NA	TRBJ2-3	CATRWQGDTDTQYF	TGTGCCACACGGTGGCAGGGGGACACAGATACGCAGTATTTT
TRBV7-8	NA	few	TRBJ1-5	CASSLEGLQPQHF	TGTGCCAGCAGCTTAGAGGGGCTCCAGCCCCAGCATTTT
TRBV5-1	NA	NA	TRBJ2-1	CASSFVGADNEQFF	TGCGCCAGCAGCTTTGTGGGAGCGGATAATGAGCAGTTCTTC
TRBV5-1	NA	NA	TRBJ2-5	CASSHLQETQYF	TGCGCCAGCAGCCACTTGCAAGAGACCCAGTACTTC